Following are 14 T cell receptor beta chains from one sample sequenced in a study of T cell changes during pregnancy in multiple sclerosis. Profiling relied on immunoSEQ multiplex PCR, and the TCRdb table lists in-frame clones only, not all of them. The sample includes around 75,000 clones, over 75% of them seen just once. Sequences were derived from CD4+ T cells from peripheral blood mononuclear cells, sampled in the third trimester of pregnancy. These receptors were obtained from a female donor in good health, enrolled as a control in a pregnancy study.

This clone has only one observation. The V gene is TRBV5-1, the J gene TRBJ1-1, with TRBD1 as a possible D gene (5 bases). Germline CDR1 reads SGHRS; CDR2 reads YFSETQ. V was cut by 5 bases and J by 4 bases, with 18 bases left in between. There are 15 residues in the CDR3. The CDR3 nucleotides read TGCGCCAGCAGGCATGGAGGGGTAGGGCCCACTGAAGCTTTCTTT. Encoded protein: CASRHGGVGPTEAFF.

CDR3 in DNA: TGTGCCTGGACCGACAGGGCGACCGGGGAGCTGTTTTTT. Translated, it gives CAWTDRATGELFF. The V call is TRBV30, the J call TRBJ2-2; 7 bases fit TRBD1. The CDR3 covers 13 residues. The ends lost 4 bases at V and 5 bases at J; junction bases unmatched: 4. Germline CDR1 and CDR2: GTSNPN and SVGIG (reference sequence). The full variable domain, completed using reference TRBV30 and TRBJ2-2, is SQTIHQWPATLVQPVGSPLSLECTVEGTSNPNLYWYRQAAGRGLQLLFYSVGIGQISSEVPQNLSASRPQDRQFILSSKKLLLSDSGFYLCAWTDRATGELFFGEGSRLTVL.

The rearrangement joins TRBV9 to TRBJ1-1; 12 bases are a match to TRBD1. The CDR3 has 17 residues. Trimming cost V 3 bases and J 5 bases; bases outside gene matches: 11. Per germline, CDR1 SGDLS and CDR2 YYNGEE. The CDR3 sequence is CASSASPGQGARTEAFF. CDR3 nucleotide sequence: TGTGCCAGCAGCGCAAGCCCGGGACAGGGGGCGAGAACTGAAGCTTTCTTT.

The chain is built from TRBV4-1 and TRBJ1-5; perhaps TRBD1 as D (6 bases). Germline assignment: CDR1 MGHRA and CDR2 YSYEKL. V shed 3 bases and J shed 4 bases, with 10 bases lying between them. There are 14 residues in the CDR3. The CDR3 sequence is CASSQQGKNQPQHF. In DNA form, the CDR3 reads TGCGCCAGCAGCCAGCAGGGGAAGAATCAGCCCCAGCATTTT.

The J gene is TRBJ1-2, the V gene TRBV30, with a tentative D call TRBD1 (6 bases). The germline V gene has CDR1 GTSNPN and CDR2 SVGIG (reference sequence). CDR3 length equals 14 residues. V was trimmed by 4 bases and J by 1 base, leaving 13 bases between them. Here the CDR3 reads CAWNVAGVNYGYTF. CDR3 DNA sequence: TGTGCCTGGAATGTTGCAGGGGTTAACTATGGCTACACCTTC.

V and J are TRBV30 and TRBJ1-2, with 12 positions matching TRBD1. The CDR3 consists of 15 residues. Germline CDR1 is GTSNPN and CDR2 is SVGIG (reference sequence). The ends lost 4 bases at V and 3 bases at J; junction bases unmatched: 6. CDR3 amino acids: CAWTAGTGGYYGYTF. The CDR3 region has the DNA TGTGCCTGGACTGCCGGGACAGGGGGCTACTATGGCTACACCTTC.

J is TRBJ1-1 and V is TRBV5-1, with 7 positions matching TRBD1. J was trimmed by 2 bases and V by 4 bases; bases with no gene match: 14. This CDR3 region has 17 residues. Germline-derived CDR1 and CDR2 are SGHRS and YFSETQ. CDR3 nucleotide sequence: TGCGCCAGCAGCGCCAATATGGGACAGACTTATAACACTGAAGCTTTCTTT. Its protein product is CASSANMGQTYNTEAFF.

The CDR3 DNA is TGTGCCAGCGGATTCAGGGGGCAGGGTCAAGAGACCCAGTACTTC. Its protein is CASGFRGQGQETQYF. This sequence joins TRBV2 and TRBJ2-5; 8 positions agree with TRBD1. Trimming took 8 bases from V and 2 from J; bases not matched to a gene: 10. Germline CDR1 and CDR2: SNHLY and FYNNEI. This CDR3 spans 15 amino acids.

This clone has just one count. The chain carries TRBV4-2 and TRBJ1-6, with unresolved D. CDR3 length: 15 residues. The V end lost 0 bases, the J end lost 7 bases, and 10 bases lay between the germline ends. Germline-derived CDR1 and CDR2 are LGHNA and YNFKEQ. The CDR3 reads CASSQDHGRNSPLHF. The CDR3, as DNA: TGTGCCAGCAGCCAAGATCATGGGAGGAATTCACCCCTCCACTTT.

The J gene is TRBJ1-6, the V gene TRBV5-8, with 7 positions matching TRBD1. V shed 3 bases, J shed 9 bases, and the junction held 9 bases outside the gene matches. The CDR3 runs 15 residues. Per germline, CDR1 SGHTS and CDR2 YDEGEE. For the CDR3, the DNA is TGTGCCAGCAGCTCTGGACAGGCGGAAAGTTCACCCCTCCACTTT. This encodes CASSSGQAESSPLHF.

The CDR3 sequence is CASSQDKGLAGGREQYF. The CDR3 nucleotides read TGTGCCAGCAGCCAAGATAAAGGGCTGGCGGGGGGTCGCGAGCAGTACTTC. The V and J genes are TRBV4-2 and TRBJ2-7; 8 bases match TRBD2. From germline, CDR1 is LGHNA and CDR2 YNFKEQ. Trimming at V came to 0 bases and at J to 6 bases, leaving 13 bases not matched to a gene. CDR3 size: 17 residues.

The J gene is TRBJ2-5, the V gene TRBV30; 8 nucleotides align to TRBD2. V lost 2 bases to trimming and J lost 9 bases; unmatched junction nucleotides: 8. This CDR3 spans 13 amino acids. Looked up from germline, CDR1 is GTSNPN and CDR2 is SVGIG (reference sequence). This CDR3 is CAWSPGLGVAQYF. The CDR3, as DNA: TGTGCCTGGAGTCCGGGACTAGGAGTGGCCCAGTACTTC.

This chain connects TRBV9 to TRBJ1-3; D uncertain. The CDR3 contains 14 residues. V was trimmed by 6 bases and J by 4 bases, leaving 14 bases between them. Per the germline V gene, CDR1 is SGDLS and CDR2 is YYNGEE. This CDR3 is CASIPVGSGNTIYF. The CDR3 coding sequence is TGTGCCAGCATACCGGTTGGTTCAGGAAACACCATATATTTT.

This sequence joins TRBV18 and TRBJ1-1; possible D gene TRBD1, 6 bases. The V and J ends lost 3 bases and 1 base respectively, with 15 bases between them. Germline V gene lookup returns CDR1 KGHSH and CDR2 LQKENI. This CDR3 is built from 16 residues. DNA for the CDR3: TGTGCCAGCTCACCTCGGCGGGGGGGCTCGAACACTGAAGCTTTCTTT. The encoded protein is CASSPRRGGSNTEAFF.